This TCR beta chain was identified during a study of blood T cell repertoires in COVID-19. Sequenced by immunoSEQ multiplex PCR; TCRdb stores in-frame clones only, minus some. The table has under 200,000 clones, approximately 91% seen once. The V gene lost 0 bases and the J gene lost 5 bases, with 12 bases spanning the gap. Germline V gene sequence: CDR1 MRHNA, CDR2 SNTAGT. CDR3 length: 15 residues. The source of this sequence is a man aged 18-30 years with acute or convalescent COVID-19. Sequenced sample: peripheral blood. This chain joins TRBV6-4 and TRBJ2-3; maybe TRBD1 (5 bases). CDR3 sequence (DNA): TGTGCCAGCAGTGACTCGAGGCAGGGTGGAGATACGCAGTATTTT. Its translation: CASSDSRQGGDTQYF.